These T cell receptor beta chains were read from a single sample in a study of CD8 T cells in Susac syndrome. TCRdb re-analysed the immunoSEQ multiplex PCR reads in MiXCR, keeping a single row per CDR3 protein. The sample has 300,000 or so distinct CDR3 sequences; around 90% are singletons. The specimen was CD4+ T cells from PBMCs. All receptors come from a human donor with multiple sclerosis. CDR3s include the opening cysteine and the closing phenylalanine or tryptophan. A D gene is named only where the DNA matches it firmly. The listing skips clone size in some rows; elsewhere it reads once, few, many or a size class.

clone size: NA; D gene: TRBD1; J gene: TRBJ2-3; V gene: TRBV23-1; CDR3 protein: CASSVRQGGDTQYF; CDR3 DNA: TGCGCCAGCAGCGTACGACAGGGCGGGGATACGCAGTATTTT
clone size: once; D gene: NA; J gene: TRBJ2-1; V gene: TRBV20-1; CDR3 protein: CSARWAGYNEQFF; CDR3 DNA: TGCAGTGCTAGATGGGCCGGGTACAATGAGCAGTTCTTC
clone size: NA; D gene: NA; J gene: TRBJ2-1; V gene: TRBV20-1; CDR3 protein: CSARDRGLGRDTNNEQFF; CDR3 DNA: TGCAGTGCTAGAGATAGGGGCCTCGGACGGGACACCAACAATGAGCAGTTCTTC
clone size: NA; D gene: NA; J gene: TRBJ2-3; V gene: TRBV25-1; CDR3 protein: CASSRPPTDTQYF; CDR3 DNA: TGTGCCAGCAGTCGGCCCCCCACAGATACGCAGTATTTT
clone size: NA; D gene: TRBD2; J gene: TRBJ2-3; V gene: TRBV7-3; CDR3 protein: CASSQRGDLDDTQYF; CDR3 DNA: TGTGCCAGCAGCCAGCGGGGGGATCTTGATGATACGCAGTATTTT
clone size: NA; D gene: NA; J gene: TRBJ2-6; V gene: TRBV4-2; CDR3 protein: CASSQELRATSGANVLTF; CDR3 DNA: TGTGCCAGCAGCCAAGAACTGAGGGCCACCTCTGGGGCCAACGTCCTGACTTTC
clone size: once; D gene: NA; J gene: TRBJ1-6; V gene: TRBV6-2/TRBV6-3; CDR3 protein: CASRGLNSPLHF; CDR3 DNA: TGTGCCAGCAGGGGACTGAATTCACCCCTCCACTTT
clone size: NA; D gene: NA; J gene: TRBJ1-5; V gene: TRBV19; CDR3 protein: CASSKTAADNQPQHF; CDR3 DNA: TGTGCCAGTAGTAAGACAGCGGCTGATAATCAGCCCCAGCATTTT
clone size: NA; D gene: NA; J gene: TRBJ1-5; V gene: TRBV18; CDR3 protein: CASSPSGEGNQPQHF; CDR3 DNA: TGTGCCAGCTCACCATCAGGGGAGGGGAATCAGCCCCAGCATTTT
clone size: NA; D gene: TRBD2; J gene: TRBJ2-3; V gene: TRBV7-2; CDR3 protein: CASRVTSASDTQYF; CDR3 DNA: TGTGCCAGCAGGGTGACTAGCGCCTCGGATACGCAGTATTTT
clone size: NA; D gene: NA; J gene: TRBJ2-1; V gene: TRBV6-1; CDR3 protein: CASSVQGGRAIRNEQFF; CDR3 DNA: TGTGCCAGCAGTGTCCAGGGGGGGAGGGCCATACGCAATGAGCAGTTCTTC
clone size: NA; D gene: TRBD1; J gene: TRBJ1-5; V gene: TRBV20-1; CDR3 protein: CSAAGTGNQPQHF; CDR3 DNA: TGCAGTGCCGCAGGGACAGGGAATCAGCCCCAGCATTTT
clone size: NA; D gene: TRBD1; J gene: TRBJ1-5; V gene: TRBV30; CDR3 protein: CAWGTGLINQPQHF; CDR3 DNA: TGTGCCTGGGGGACAGGCCTTATCAATCAGCCCCAGCATTTT
clone size: NA; D gene: TRBD1; J gene: TRBJ1-1; V gene: TRBV3-1; CDR3 protein: CASSQRGQNTEAFF; CDR3 DNA: TGTGCCAGCAGCCAAAGGGGGCAGAACACTGAAGCTTTCTTT
clone size: NA; D gene: TRBD1; J gene: TRBJ1-4; V gene: TRBV30; CDR3 protein: CASLRGGTGVVGEKLFF; CDR3 DNA: TGTGCCTCACTAAGGGGCGGGACAGGGGTTGTCGGTGAAAAACTGTTTTTT
clone size: NA; D gene: NA; J gene: TRBJ1-2; V gene: TRBV30; CDR3 protein: CAWSGDKIYGYTF; CDR3 DNA: TGTGCCTGGAGTGGGGACAAAATCTATGGCTACACCTTC
clone size: once; D gene: NA; J gene: TRBJ2-7; V gene: TRBV24-1; CDR3 protein: CAPTRTDPDIHEQYF; CDR3 DNA: TGTGCCCCCACGAGGACCGACCCTGACATCCACGAGCAGTACTTC